This paragraph covers one TCR beta chain sequence. Its specificity is not known. Described treatment: some 20 received Ad26.COV2.S at low or high dose, single or two shots; several received placebo; per-sample allocation not given. It was on day 63 after the first vaccine or placebo injection that samples were taken. This specimen belongs to a study of Ad26.COV2.S vaccination and SARS-CoV-2 variants. Study overall: In the COV1001 trial, the donor was in the Ad26.COV2.S arm.

The V gene end was trimmed by 2 bases and the J gene end by 2 bases; junction bases not matched to a gene: 14. The CDR3 runs to 18 residues. CDR1 and CDR2 from the germline V gene are SGHRS and YFSETQ. Overall study findings and caveats: Reported findings describe substantial breadth in spike-specific CD8+ and CD4+ T cell responses following vaccination.

Some clones are missing from TCRdb's copy, which holds only in-frame ones; the method was immunoSEQ multiplex PCR. Of 500,000 or so clones in the sample, about 91% were seen once. This receptor was obtained from a person aged 18-65 years who received the Ad26.COV2.S COVID-19 vaccine or a placebo. Sequencing was performed on peripheral blood, taken in a trial of Ad26.COV2.S vaccine versus placebo. This chain joins TRBV5-1 and TRBJ2-3, with 7 bases matching TRBD2. For the CDR3, the DNA is TGCGCCAGCAGCTTTAGTGGGAGGGCCGGGGCCTCCACAGATACGCAGTATTTT. Its translation: CASSFSGRAGASTDTQYF.